This TCR beta chain came from a study of response to subunit inactivated influenza vaccine. The study's findings and limits: New T cells are recruited in small numbers by each seasonal influenza vaccination, according to the authors' suggestion.

Regarding this clonotype: Its antigen is undetermined.

Germline CDR1 SGHAT, CDR2 FQNNGV. The junction had 21 bases not matched to a gene; V was cut back by 4 bases and J by 8 bases. The CDR3 covers 19 residues. TCRdb reprocessed the RT-PCR reads via MiXCR and lists one record per CDR3 protein. The sample has about 700,000 distinct CDR3 sequences; around 16% are singletons. The gene calls are TRBV11-2 and TRBJ2-1; the match to TRBD1 covers 9 bases. Sequencing used PBMCs from blood, obtained about 11 days after vaccination. The sequence was collected from a man aged 45-65 years who received an inactivated influenza vaccine. CDR3: CASSSRSPPGQGPWDEQFF. The CDR3 region has the DNA TGTGCCAGCAGCTCTCGATCACCGCCGGGACAGGGCCCTTGGGATGAGCAGTTCTTC.